This entry concerns a single TCR beta chain. The data stem from a study of OX40 agonist ivuxolimab in advanced cancers. Whole-study context: Under the entry rules, prior anti-PD-1, anti-PD-L1 or anti-CTLA-4 therapy was allowed, and 40% had some. Partial responses were achieved by three patients: one hepatocellular carcinoma, two cutaneous melanoma.

The CDR3 has 13 amino acids. Germline lookup yields CDR1 SGHNT and CDR2 YENEEA. V was cut by 4 bases and J by 4 bases, with 7 bases left in between. Profiling relied on immunoSEQ multiplex PCR, and the TCRdb table lists in-frame clones only, not all of them. Of approximately 90,000 clones listed, 70% to 90% were seen once; the top ten hold around 4%. This receptor was obtained from an adult with an advanced solid tumor such as melanoma, head and neck, liver or kidney cancer. The sample in question was CD4+ or CD8+ T cells sorted from blood, obtained in a trial of the OX40 agonist ivuxolimab. V gene TRBV11-3 combines with J gene TRBJ2-2; D gene ambiguous. CDR3 in DNA: TGTGCCAGCAGCTCTACTCCCACCGGGGAGCTGTTTTTT. Translated, it gives CASSSTPTGELFF. Full variable domain (missing parts from reference TRBV11-3 and TRBJ2-2): EAGVVQSPRYKIIEKKQPVAFWCNPISGHNTLYWYLQNLGQGPELLIRYENEEAVDDSQLPKDRFSAERLKGVDSTLKIQPAELGDSAVYLCASSSTPTGELFFGEGSRLTVL.